This T cell receptor (beta chain) was retrieved from a study of blood T cell repertoires in COVID-19. Study context: The analysed material was cDNA or gDNA that came from T cells, B-cell-depleted T cells, or PBMCs.

The ends lost 7 bases at V and 6 bases at J; junction bases unmatched: 11. Germline CDR1 reads MNHEY; CDR2 reads SVGEGT. This CDR3 contains 14 residues. Method: immunoSEQ multiplex PCR; TCRdb's copy keeps in-frame clones and lacks some. The table records about 12,000 clones, 70% to 80% of them present only once. The clonotype was recovered from a man aged 55 to 69 with COVID-19, enrolled during active disease. The chain is built from TRBV6-2 or TRBV6-3 and TRBJ2-7; 8 positions match TRBD2. Sequencing was done on a sample of peripheral blood. The CDR3 sequence is CASNPAGAPFEQYV. The DNA of the CDR3 is TGTGCCAGCAACCCAGCGGGAGCCCCTTTCGAGCAGTACGTC.